These 14 T cell receptor beta chains came from one sample sequenced in a study of shared clonotypes between healthy human individuals. TCRdb's copy holds only in-frame clones and misses some; the assay was immunoSEQ multiplex PCR. Of over a million clones in the sample, around 97% were seen once. Source material: naive CD4+ T cells sorted from blood. Sample subset: CD45RA+ positively selected. These receptors all come from a man aged 25 to 45 in good health.

The gene calls are TRBV7-9 and TRBJ2-2, with 7 bases identical to TRBD2. The CDR3 consists of 13 residues. The junction had 8 bases not matched to a gene; V was cut back by 10 bases and J by 6 bases. Germline V gives CDR1 SEHNR, CDR2 FQNEAQ (reference sequence). CDR3 DNA sequence: TGTGCCACCCGAGGGAGGGCCTCCGGGGAGCTGTTTTTT. This codes for CATRGRASGELFF.

The V call is TRBV9, the J call TRBJ2-3, with D possibly called TRBD1 or TRBD2 (6 bases each). CDR3 size: 17 residues. Germline V gene lookup returns CDR1 SGDLS and CDR2 YYNGEE. Trimming left V 4 bases short and J 0 bases short, with 18 bases between. The CDR3 bases are TGTGCCAGCAGCAAAGGGGGGTGGGGCAAAAGCACAGATACGCAGTATTTT. Translated, it gives CASSKGGWGKSTDTQYF.

The CDR3: CAWNLIEIYNEQYF. DNA for the CDR3: TGTGCCTGGAACCTAATTGAGATTTATAACGAGCAGTACTTC. V usage is TRBV30 and J usage is TRBJ2-7; D is undetermined. CDR1 is GTSNPN and CDR2 is SVGIG in the germline V gene (reference sequence). This CDR3 region has 14 residues. Trimming took 4 bases from V and 5 from J, leaving 18 bases between them. The whole variable domain, remainder taken from reference TRBV30 and TRBJ2-7, is SQTIHQWPATLVQPVGSPLSLECTVEGTSNPNLYWYRQAAGRGLQLLFYSVGIGQISSEVPQNLSASRPQDRQFILSSKKLLLSDSGFYLCAWNLIEIYNEQYFGPGTRLTVT.

This chain connects TRBV10-3 to TRBJ2-2; 7 bases align to TRBD1. Per germline, CDR1 ENHRY and CDR2 SYGVKD. CDR3 length equals 15 residues. V was clipped by 5 bases and J by 0 bases; unmatched bases: 3. This CDR3 is CAISYRGPNTGELFF. CDR3 bases: TGTGCCATCAGTTACAGGGGTCCGAACACCGGGGAGCTGTTTTTT.

As DNA, the CDR3 is TGTGCCAGCAGCGTAGTGGACGGGGCAGTCTACGAGCAGTACTTC. This gives the protein CASSVVDGAVYEQYF. The chain carries TRBV9 and TRBJ2-7; D assignment may be TRBD1 or TRBD2 (5 bases each). Trimming removed 0 bases from V and 3 bases from J, with 13 bases in between. CDR3 length: 15 residues. Germline CDR1 and CDR2: SGDLS and YYNGEE.

The chain combines TRBV9 with TRBJ2-1; 8 nucleotides align to TRBD1. The germline V gene encodes CDR1 SGDLS and CDR2 YYNGEE. V was clipped by 4 bases and J by 7 bases; unmatched bases: 7. The CDR3 has 14 amino acids. The CDR3, as DNA: TGTGCCAGCAGCCTTAGACAGGGGTTGAATGAGCAGTTCTTC. Amino acids: CASSLRQGLNEQFF.

Comment on this clone: The sample contains more than one DNA sequence encoding this CDR3. V and J are TRBV18 and TRBJ2-6, with D possibly being TRBD2 (5 bases). CDR1 is KGHSH, CDR2 LQKENI, per germline. The ends were cut back, 3 bases at V and 2 bases at J, with 8 bases in the middle. The CDR3 has 15 amino acids. CDR3 nucleotides: TGTGCCAGCTCACCCTCCGGGGCTGGGGCCAACGTCCTGACTTTC. Its protein is CASSPSGAGANVLTF.

The rearrangement links TRBV27 to TRBJ2-1; D perhaps matches TRBD2 (6 bases). The germline gives CDR1 MNHEY, CDR2 SMNVEV (reference sequence). Trimming left V 2 bases short and J 2 bases short, with 10 bases between. The CDR3 has 15 amino acids. The CDR3, as DNA: TGTGCCAGCAGTTTAGAAGCGGGCCCCTACAATGAGCAGTTCTTC. Protein product: CASSLEAGPYNEQFF.

The J gene is TRBJ1-2, the V gene TRBV28; TRBD1 agrees at 7 bases. Germline-derived CDR1 and CDR2 are MDHEN and SYDVKM. The junction had 6 bases not matched to a gene; V was cut back by 4 bases and J by 4 bases. This CDR3 contains 14 residues. CDR3 in amino acids: CASSYKRTGYGYTF. The CDR3 DNA reads as TGTGCCAGCAGTTATAAACGGACAGGCTATGGCTACACCTTC.

The chain combines TRBV9 with TRBJ2-5; 12 nucleotides align to TRBD2. Losses at the gene ends were 5 bases for V and 6 bases for J; bases not matched to a gene: 8. Germline V gene sequence: CDR1 SGDLS, CDR2 YYNGEE. CDR3 length: 15 residues. CDR3 sequence reads: CASSSSGRAVKTQYF. The CDR3 nucleotides read TGTGCCAGCAGTTCTAGCGGGAGGGCCGTCAAGACCCAGTACTTC.

This chain joins TRBV4-1 and TRBJ1-3; a weak D match, TRBD1 (5 bases). The germline V and J ends were trimmed by 2 bases and 4 bases, with 21 bases remaining between them. Germline lookup yields CDR1 MGHRA and CDR2 YSYEKL. The CDR3 sequence is 18 residues long. The CDR3 nucleotides are TGCGCCAGCAGCCAATTTTTGGTCGAGGGGCTTAGGGGAAACACCATATATTTT. It translates to CASSQFLVEGLRGNTIYF.

The V call is TRBV4-1, the J call TRBJ1-2; D gene unclear. Germline V gives CDR1 MGHRA, CDR2 YSYEKL. The germline V and J ends were trimmed by 3 bases and 8 bases, with 13 bases remaining between them. The length of the CDR3 is 13 residues. The CDR3 nucleotides are TGCGCCAGCAGCCAGCGCGAACCTGCCGGCTACACCTTC. Translation gives CASSQREPAGYTF.

This clone came up once. This chain connects TRBV6-5 to TRBJ2-7; TRBD1 matches 7 bases. CDR1 and CDR2 from the germline V gene are MNHEY and SVGAGI. Trimming cost V 8 bases and J 6 bases; bases outside gene matches: 7. CDR3 length: 12 residues. In DNA, the CDR3 is TGTGCCAGCCGACAGGGTATGGGCGAGCAGTACTTC. Its protein product is CASRQGMGEQYF.

This chain uses TRBV6-4 with TRBJ2-1; weak D call: TRBD2 (5 bases). This CDR3 is built from 16 residues. CDR1 and CDR2 from the germline V gene are MRHNA and SNTAGT. With 5 bases removed from V and 2 bases from J, the gap between germline ends came to 16 bases. The CDR3 loop reads CASSPFRGSTYNEQFF. The CDR3 DNA follows: TGTGCCAGCAGTCCATTTCGGGGTTCCACCTACAATGAGCAGTTCTTC.